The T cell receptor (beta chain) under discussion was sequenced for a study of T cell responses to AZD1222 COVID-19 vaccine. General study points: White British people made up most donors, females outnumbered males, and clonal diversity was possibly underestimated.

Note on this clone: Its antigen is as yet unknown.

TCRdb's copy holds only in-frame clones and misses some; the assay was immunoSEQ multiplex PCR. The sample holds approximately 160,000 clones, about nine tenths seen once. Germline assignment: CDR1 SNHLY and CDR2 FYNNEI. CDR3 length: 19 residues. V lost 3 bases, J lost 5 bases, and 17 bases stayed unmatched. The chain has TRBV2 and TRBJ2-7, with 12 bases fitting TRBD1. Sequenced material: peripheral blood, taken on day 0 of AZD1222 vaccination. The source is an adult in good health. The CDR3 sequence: CASSETGTGGPLRIDEQYF. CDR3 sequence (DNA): TGTGCCAGCAGTGAGACCGGGACAGGGGGCCCATTAAGGATTGACGAGCAGTACTTC.